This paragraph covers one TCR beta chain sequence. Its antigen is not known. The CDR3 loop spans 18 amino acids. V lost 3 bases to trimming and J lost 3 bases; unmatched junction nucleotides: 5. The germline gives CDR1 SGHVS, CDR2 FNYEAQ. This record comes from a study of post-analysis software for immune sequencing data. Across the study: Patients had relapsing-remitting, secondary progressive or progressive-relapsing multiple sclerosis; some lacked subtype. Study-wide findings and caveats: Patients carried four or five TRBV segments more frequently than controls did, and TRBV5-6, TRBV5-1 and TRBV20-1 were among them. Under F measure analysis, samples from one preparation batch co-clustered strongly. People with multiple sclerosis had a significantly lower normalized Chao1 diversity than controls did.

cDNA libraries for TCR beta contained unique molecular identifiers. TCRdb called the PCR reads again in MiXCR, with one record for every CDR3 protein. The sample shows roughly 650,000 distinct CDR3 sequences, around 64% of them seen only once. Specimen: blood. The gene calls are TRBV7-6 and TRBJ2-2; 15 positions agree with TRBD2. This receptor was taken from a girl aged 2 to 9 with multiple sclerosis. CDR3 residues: CASSFPGLAGGHTGELFF. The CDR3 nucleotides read TGTGCCAGCAGCTTCCCGGGACTAGCGGGAGGCCACACCGGGGAGCTGTTTTTT.